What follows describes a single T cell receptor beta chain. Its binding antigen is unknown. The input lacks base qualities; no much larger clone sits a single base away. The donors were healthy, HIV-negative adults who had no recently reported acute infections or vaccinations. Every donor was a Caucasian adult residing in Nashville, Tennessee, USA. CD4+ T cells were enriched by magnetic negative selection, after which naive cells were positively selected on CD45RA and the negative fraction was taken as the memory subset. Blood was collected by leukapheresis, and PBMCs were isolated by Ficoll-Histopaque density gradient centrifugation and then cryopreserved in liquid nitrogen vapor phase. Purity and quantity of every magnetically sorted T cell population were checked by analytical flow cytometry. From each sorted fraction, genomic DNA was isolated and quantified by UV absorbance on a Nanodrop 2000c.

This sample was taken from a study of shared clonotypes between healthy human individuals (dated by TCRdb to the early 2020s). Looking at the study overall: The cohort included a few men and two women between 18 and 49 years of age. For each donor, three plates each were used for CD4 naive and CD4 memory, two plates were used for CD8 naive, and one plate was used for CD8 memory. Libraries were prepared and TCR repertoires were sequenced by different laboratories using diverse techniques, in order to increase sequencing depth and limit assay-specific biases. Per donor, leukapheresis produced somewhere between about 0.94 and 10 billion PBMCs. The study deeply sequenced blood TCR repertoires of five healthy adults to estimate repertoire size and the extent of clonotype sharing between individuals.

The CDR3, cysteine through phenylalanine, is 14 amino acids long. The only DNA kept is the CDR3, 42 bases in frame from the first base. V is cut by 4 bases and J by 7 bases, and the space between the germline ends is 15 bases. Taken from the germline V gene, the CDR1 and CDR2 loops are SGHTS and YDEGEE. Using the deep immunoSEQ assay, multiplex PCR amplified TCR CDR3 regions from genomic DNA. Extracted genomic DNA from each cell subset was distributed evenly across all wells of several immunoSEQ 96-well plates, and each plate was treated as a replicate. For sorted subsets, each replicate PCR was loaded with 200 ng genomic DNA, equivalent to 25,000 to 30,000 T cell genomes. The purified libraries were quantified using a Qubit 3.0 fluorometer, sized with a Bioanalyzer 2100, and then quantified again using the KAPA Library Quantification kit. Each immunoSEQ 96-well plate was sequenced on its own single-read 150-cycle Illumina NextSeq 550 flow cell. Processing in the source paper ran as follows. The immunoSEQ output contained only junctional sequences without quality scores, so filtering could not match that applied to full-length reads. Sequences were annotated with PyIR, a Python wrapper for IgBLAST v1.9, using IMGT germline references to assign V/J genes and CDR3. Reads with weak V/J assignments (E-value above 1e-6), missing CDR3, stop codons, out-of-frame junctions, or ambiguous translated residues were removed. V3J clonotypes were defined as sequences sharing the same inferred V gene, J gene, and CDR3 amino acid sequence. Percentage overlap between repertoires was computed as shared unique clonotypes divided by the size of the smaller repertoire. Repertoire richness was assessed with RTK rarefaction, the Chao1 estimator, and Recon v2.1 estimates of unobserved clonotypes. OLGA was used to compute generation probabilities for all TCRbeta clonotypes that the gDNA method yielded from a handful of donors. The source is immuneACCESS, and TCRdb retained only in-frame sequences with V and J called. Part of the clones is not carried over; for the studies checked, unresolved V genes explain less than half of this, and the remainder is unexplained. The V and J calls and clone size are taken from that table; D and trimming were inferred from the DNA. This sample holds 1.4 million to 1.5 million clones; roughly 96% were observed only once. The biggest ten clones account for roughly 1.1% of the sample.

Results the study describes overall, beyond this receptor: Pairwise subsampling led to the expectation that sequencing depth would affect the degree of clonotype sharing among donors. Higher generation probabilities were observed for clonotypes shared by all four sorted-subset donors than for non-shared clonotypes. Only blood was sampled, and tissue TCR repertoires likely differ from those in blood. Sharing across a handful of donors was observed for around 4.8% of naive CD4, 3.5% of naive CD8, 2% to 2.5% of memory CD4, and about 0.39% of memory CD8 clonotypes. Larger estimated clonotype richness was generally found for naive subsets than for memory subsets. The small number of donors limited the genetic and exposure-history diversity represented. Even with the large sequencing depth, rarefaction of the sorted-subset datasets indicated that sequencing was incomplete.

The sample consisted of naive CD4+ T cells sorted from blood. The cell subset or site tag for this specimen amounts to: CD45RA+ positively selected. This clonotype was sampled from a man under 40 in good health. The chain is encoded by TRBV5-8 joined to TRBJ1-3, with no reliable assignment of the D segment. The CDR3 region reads CASSPERGFNTIYF. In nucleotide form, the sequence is TGTGCCAGCAGCCCGGAACGGGGTTTTAACACCATATATTTT.